Following are 24 T cell receptor beta chains from one sample sequenced in a study of T-cell memory formation after mild COVID-19. MiXCR, applied by TCRdb to the 5' RACE reads, yields one record per CDR3 protein. The sample contains about 210,000 distinct CDR3 sequences, 27% of which appear only once. Sequenced sample: PBMCs or a T cell subset sorted from them (not recorded which). These receptors were taken from an adult woman who had mild COVID-19 (a few samples of this study predate the infection). Cell type and time point are not known.

The chain uses TRBV20-1 and TRBJ1-2, with 8 bases fitting TRBD1. CDR1 and CDR2 from the germline V gene are DFQATT and SNEGSKA (reference sequence). After removal of 1 base from V and 7 bases from J, the junction contained 8 bases not matched to a gene. CDR3 size: 14 residues. Here the CDR3 DNA reads TGCAGTGCTAGAGGAGGGCAGGGGGCGGTTGGCTACACCTTC. It yields the protein CSARGGQGAVGYTF.

This clonotype has a count of ten or more. This rearrangement joins TRBV18 to TRBJ2-3; 8 bases align to TRBD1. Germline CDR1 is KGHSH and CDR2 is LQKENI. J was trimmed by 2 bases and V by 0 bases; bases with no gene match: 4. The CDR3 is 16 amino acids. The CDR3 here is CASSPPDRAHTDTQYF. In DNA, the CDR3 is TGTGCCAGCTCACCACCGGACAGGGCCCACACAGATACGCAGTATTTT.

The chain links TRBV30 to TRBJ2-7; tentative D call: TRBD2 (5 bases). Germline V lookup: CDR1 GTSNPN, CDR2 SVGIG (reference sequence). The V end lost 0 bases, the J end lost 5 bases, and 11 bases lay between the germline ends. The CDR3 is made up of 13 amino acids. CDR3 DNA sequence: TGTGCCTGGAGTGTACGGCTAGCCGACGAGCAGTACTTC. Protein: CAWSVRLADEQYF.

The CDR3 nucleotides read TGTGCCAGCAGCCAAGCGTTTGGGAGATACTCGAACACCGGGGAGCTGTTTTTT. Residues: CASSQAFGRYSNTGELFF. V and J are TRBV3-1 and TRBJ2-2, with D tentatively TRBD2 (5 bases). Trimming left V 1 base short and J 0 bases short, with 15 bases between. This CDR3 region has 18 residues. Germline V gene data show CDR1 as LGHDT and CDR2 as YNNKEL (reference sequence).

In this sample, this clonotype turned up a few times. J is TRBJ1-1 and V is TRBV10-2, with 8 nucleotides matching TRBD1. CDR3 length equals 20 residues. Germline V gives CDR1 WSHSY, CDR2 SAAADI. Trimming at V came to 7 bases and at J to 1 base, leaving 23 bases not matched to a gene. The CDR3 sequence is CASIVVAGGGDRSTNTEAFF. The CDR3 coding sequence is TGCGCCAGCATCGTAGTAGCGGGCGGGGGGGACAGGTCCACGAACACTGAAGCTTTCTTT.

This chain connects TRBV6-5 to TRBJ2-7; D may be TRBD1 (6 bases). Germline V CDR1 and CDR2: MNHEY, SVGAGI. This CDR3 region has 12 residues. V lost 6 bases, J lost 6 bases, and 12 bases lay in between. For the CDR3, the DNA is TGTGCCAGCAGAAACAGGGCTAGCGAGCAGTACTTC. Encoded protein: CASRNRASEQYF.

By share, this clonotype ranks as medium-sized. The V and J genes are TRBV11-2 and TRBJ2-1, with 8 bases that match TRBD2. Germline lookup yields CDR1 SGHAT and CDR2 FQNNGV. CDR3 length equals 19 residues. Losses at the gene ends were 5 bases for V and 2 bases for J; bases not matched to a gene: 17. CDR3 in DNA: TGTGCCAGCAGCCCACTATTATTGGGGACTAGTCGGCCCTACAATGAGCAGTTCTTC. This gives the protein CASSPLLLGTSRPYNEQFF.

The CDR3 protein is CASSYSAKGVDGYTF. The CDR3 DNA follows: TGTGCCAGCAGTTACTCCGCGAAGGGAGTTGATGGCTACACCTTC. This chain joins TRBV6-6 and TRBJ1-2, with D uncertain. Trimming left V 0 bases short and J 6 bases short, with 14 bases between. CDR3 size: 15 residues. Germline V gives CDR1 MNHNY, CDR2 SVGAGI (reference sequence).

The J gene is TRBJ2-5, the V gene TRBV12-3 or TRBV12-4; possible D gene TRBD2, 5 bases. The ends were cut back, 3 bases at V and 5 bases at J, with 13 bases in the middle. The CDR3 runs 14 residues. The CDR3, as DNA: TGTGCCAGCAGTTTTTTAACTGGAGGCGAGACCCAGTACTTC. It codes for CASSFLTGGETQYF.

This clonotype was counted ten times or more. The gene calls are TRBV5-1 and TRBJ2-1; tentative D call: TRBD2 (6 bases). CDR1 is SGHRS and CDR2 is YFSETQ in the germline V gene. The CDR3 consists of 13 residues. V lost 4 bases to trimming and J lost 8 bases, with 13 bases between them. The CDR3 DNA sequence: TGCGCCAGCAGCCATAAGGGAGGCGATGAGCAGTTCTTC. This sequence encodes CASSHKGGDEQFF.

This chain uses TRBV5-5 with TRBJ2-7; no clear D gene. CDR1 SGHKS and CDR2 YYEKEE come from the germline V gene (reference sequence). V lost 7 bases, J lost 2 bases, and 7 bases lay in between. This CDR3 has 11 amino acids. The CDR3 coding sequence is TGTGCCAGCCGGGCGACCTACGAGCAGTACTTC. This sequence encodes CASRATYEQYF.

This chain links TRBV7-6 with TRBJ2-1; TRBD2 matches at 10 bases. In germline, CDR1 is SGHVS, CDR2 FNYEAQ. J lost 8 bases, V lost 1 base, and 14 bases had no gene match. The CDR3 is 18 amino acids. CDR3 loop: CASSLVEGPSGRVYEQFF. The CDR3 DNA sequence: TGTGCCAGCAGCTTAGTGGAGGGGCCTAGCGGGAGAGTCTATGAGCAGTTCTTC.

The chain combines TRBV29-1 with TRBJ2-1; D is perhaps TRBD1 (6 bases). Trimming stripped 3 bases from V and 6 bases from J, with 18 bases between. This CDR3 contains 15 residues. The germline gives CDR1 SQVTM, CDR2 ANQGSEA. The CDR3 spells CSVEGAYSSGNEQFF. The CDR3 DNA sequence: TGCAGCGTTGAGGGGGCGTACTCATCGGGCAATGAGCAGTTCTTC.

V is TRBV25-1 and J is TRBJ2-7, with D possibly matching TRBD2 (5 bases). Germline values: CDR1 MGHDK, CDR2 SYGVNS. Trimming shortened V by 1 base and J by 4 bases, and 17 bases separated the two germline ends. The CDR3 has 16 amino acids. The CDR3, as DNA: TGTGCCAGCAGTGAATCCGGGGAAAACTCGGGATACGAGCAGTACTTC. Its translation is CASSESGENSGYEQYF.

The V call is TRBV11-2, the J call TRBJ1-2; D might be TRBD1 (5 bases). CDR3 size: 14 residues. The germline CDR1 and CDR2 sequences are SGHAT and FQNNGV. V lost 5 bases and J 5 bases, leaving 15 bases between the germline ends. The CDR3 here is CASSVYRDGYGYTF. For the CDR3, the DNA is TGTGCCAGCAGCGTATACCGGGACGGGTATGGCTACACCTTC.

The rearrangement joins TRBV7-6 to TRBJ2-5; weak D call: TRBD2 (6 bases). The CDR3 totals 13 residues. Germline CDR1 is SGHVS and CDR2 is FNYEAQ. V was trimmed by 5 bases and J by 5 bases, leaving 12 bases between them. The DNA for the CDR3 is TGTGCCAGCAGCCCGACTAGTCCGGAGACCCAGTACTTC. Residues: CASSPTSPETQYF.

The CDR3 DNA follows: TGCAGTGCTGGGACTAGCGCTTACAATGAGCAGTTCTTC. Translated, it gives CSAGTSAYNEQFF. The genes are TRBV20-1 and TRBJ2-1; TRBD2 aligns across 10 bases. CDR1 DFQATT and CDR2 SNEGSKA come from the germline V gene (reference sequence). The junction had 2 bases not matched to a gene; V was cut back by 5 bases and J by 4 bases. This CDR3 comprises 13 residues.

V gene TRBV29-1 combines with J gene TRBJ2-5; 7 bases are a match to TRBD2. The CDR3 totals 13 residues. CDR1 SQVTM and CDR2 ANQGSEA come from the germline V gene. The trim removed 7 bases at V and 3 bases at J, leaving 8 bases unmatched. The CDR3 DNA sequence: TGCAGCGGGGGGGGTATGTGGGAAGAGACCCAGTACTTC. Translating gives CSGGGMWEETQYF.

The chain combines TRBV29-1 with TRBJ1-2; D call uncertain. The CDR3 has 14 residues. Germline V gene sequence: CDR1 SQVTM, CDR2 ANQGSEA. Trimming took off 3 bases at V and 8 bases at J, with 19 bases between the two ends. CDR3 protein: CSVDPPGWTEGYTF. In DNA, the CDR3 is TGCAGCGTTGACCCCCCAGGATGGACTGAGGGCTACACCTTC.

The chain recombines TRBV20-1 with TRBJ2-7; TRBD1 or TRBD2 may be the D gene (5 bases each). The CDR3 has 11 amino acids. Looked up from germline, CDR1 is DFQATT and CDR2 is SNEGSKA (reference sequence). The V gene lost 4 bases and the J gene lost 8 bases, with 12 bases spanning the gap. The CDR3 DNA follows: TGCAGTGCTACCGGGGCCCTAAAGCAGTACTTC. This encodes CSATGALKQYF.

This clonotype appeared a few times. V is TRBV7-2 and J is TRBJ2-7; tentatively, D is TRBD2 (6 bases). This CDR3 has 14 amino acids. Germline V CDR1 and CDR2: SGHTA, FQGNSA. V dropped 1 base and J dropped 4 bases, with 11 bases sitting between them. The CDR3, as DNA: TGTGCCAGCAGCTTAGAGGCGGGATTATACGAGCAGTACTTC. This gives the protein CASSLEAGLYEQYF.

This clonotype appeared a few times. The V gene is TRBV5-1, the J gene TRBJ2-3; no definite D call. Trimming left V 3 bases short and J 0 bases short, with 5 bases between. The CDR3 is 13 amino acids. CDR1 is SGHRS and CDR2 is YFSETQ in the germline V gene. The CDR3 protein is CASSSASTDTQYF. The CDR3 DNA sequence: TGCGCCAGCAGCTCCGCTAGCACAGATACGCAGTATTTT.

Many counts were recorded for this clonotype. The chain couples TRBV21-1 to TRBJ2-7; TRBD2, as called in the table, went unchecked against the DNA. TRBV21-1 is annotated as a pseudogene. The CDR3 sequence is 18 residues long. Here the CDR3 reads CASSYPMRTSTPLYEQYF. The CDR3 region has the DNA TGTGCCAGCAGCTACCCTATGAGGACTAGTACTCCCCTTTACGAGCAGTACTTC.

The genes are TRBV29-1 and TRBJ1-5; D uncertain. The germline gives CDR1 SQVTM, CDR2 ANQGSEA. This CDR3 is built from 12 residues. V was pared by 4 bases and J by 3 bases, with 7 bases between. Written as DNA, the CDR3 is TGCAGCGTTGCAGGATACAATCAGCCCCAGCATTTT. Encoded protein: CSVAGYNQPQHF. The full variable domain, completed using reference TRBV29-1 and TRBJ1-5, is SAVISQKPSRDICQRGTSLTIQCQVDSQVTMMFWYRQQPGQSLTLIATANQGSEATYESGFVIDKFPISRPNLTFSTLTVSNMSPEDSSIYLCSVAGYNQPQHFGDGTRLSIL.